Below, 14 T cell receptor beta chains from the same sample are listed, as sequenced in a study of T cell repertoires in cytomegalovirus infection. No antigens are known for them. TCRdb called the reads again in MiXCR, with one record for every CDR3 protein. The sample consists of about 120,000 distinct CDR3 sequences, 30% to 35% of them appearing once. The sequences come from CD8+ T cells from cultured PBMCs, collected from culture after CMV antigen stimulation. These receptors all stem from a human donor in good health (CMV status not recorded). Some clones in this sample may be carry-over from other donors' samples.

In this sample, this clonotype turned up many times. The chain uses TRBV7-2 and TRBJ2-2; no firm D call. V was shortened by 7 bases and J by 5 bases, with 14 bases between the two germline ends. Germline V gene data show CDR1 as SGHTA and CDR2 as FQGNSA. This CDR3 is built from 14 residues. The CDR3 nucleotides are TGTGCCAGCACTCGGTCAGAACTTACCGGGGAGCTGTTTTTT. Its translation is CASTRSELTGELFF.

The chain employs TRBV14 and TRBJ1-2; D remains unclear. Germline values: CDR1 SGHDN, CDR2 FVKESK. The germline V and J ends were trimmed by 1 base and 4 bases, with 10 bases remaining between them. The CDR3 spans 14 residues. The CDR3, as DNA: TGTGCCAGCAGCCAAGTTAACAGTCCCTATGGCTACACCTTC. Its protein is CASSQVNSPYGYTF.

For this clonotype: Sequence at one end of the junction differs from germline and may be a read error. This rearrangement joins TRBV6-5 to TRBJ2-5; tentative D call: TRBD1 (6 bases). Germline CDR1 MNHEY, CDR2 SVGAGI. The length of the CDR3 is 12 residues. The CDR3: CAISPGEEPQYF. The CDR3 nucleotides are TGTGCCATCAGCCCAGGGGAAGAGCCCCAGTACTTC.

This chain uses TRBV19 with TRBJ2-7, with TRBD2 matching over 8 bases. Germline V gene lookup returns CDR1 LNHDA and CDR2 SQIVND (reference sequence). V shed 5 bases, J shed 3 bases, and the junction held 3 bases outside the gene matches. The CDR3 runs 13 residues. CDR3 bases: TGTGCCAGTAGTTCCGGGAGGGGCTACGAGCAGTACTTC. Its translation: CASSSGRGYEQYF.

The CDR3 loop is CSVECETHNYGYTF. In nucleotides, the CDR3 is TGCAGCGTTGAGTGCGAGACACATAACTATGGCTACACCTTC. The V call is TRBV29-1, the J call TRBJ1-2; D is undetermined. Trimming left V 3 bases short and J 1 base short, with 12 bases between. Germline V gene data show CDR1 as SQVTM and CDR2 as ANQGSEA. CDR3 length: 14 amino acids.

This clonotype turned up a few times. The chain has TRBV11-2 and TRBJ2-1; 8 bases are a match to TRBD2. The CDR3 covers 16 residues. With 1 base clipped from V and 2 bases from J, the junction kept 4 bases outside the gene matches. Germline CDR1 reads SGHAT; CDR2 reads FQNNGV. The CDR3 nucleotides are TGTGCCAGCAGCTTAGGGGTAGCGGGGACCTACAATGAGCAGTTCTTC. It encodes CASSLGVAGTYNEQFF.

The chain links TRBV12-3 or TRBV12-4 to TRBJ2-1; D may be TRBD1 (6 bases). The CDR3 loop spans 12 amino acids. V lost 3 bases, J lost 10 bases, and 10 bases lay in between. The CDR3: CASSFGGLEQFF. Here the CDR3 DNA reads TGTGCCAGCAGTTTTGGGGGCCTGGAGCAGTTCTTC.

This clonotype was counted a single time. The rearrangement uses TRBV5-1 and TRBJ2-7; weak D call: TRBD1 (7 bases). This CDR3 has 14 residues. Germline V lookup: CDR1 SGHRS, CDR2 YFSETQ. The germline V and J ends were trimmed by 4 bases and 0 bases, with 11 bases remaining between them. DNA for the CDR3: TGCGCCAGCAGCCCGGGGGACAGCTCCTACGAGCAGTACTTC. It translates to CASSPGDSSYEQYF.

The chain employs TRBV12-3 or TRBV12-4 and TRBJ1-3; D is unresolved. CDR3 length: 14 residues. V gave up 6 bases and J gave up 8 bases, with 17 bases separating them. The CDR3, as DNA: TGTGCCAGCAGACACAGCCCCGATCGGGACACCATATATTTT. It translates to CASRHSPDRDTIYF.

The CDR3 DNA is TGTGCCAGCAGTTACTCGTCTCTCATCTCTGGAAACACCATATATTTT. Amino acid sequence: CASSYSSLISGNTIYF. This rearrangement joins TRBV6-5 to TRBJ1-3; no firm D call. This CDR3 spans 16 amino acids. V was clipped by 0 bases and J by 0 bases, with 9 bases between them. Looked up from germline, CDR1 is MNHEY and CDR2 is SVGAGI.

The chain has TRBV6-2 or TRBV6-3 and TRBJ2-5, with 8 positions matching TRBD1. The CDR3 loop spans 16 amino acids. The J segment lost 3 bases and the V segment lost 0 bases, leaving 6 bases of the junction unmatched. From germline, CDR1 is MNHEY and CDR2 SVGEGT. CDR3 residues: CASSYSVGQVEETQYF. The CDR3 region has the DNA TGTGCCAGCAGTTACTCCGTGGGACAGGTCGAAGAGACCCAGTACTTC.

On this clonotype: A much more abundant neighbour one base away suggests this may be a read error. In DNA, the CDR3 is TGTGCCAGCAGCTTCACTAGCGGGAGATTCACAGATACGCAGTATTTT. Protein: CASSFTSGRFTDTQYF. The genes are TRBV7-8 and TRBJ2-3; TRBD2 aligns across 11 bases. The CDR3 extends over 16 amino acids. Per the germline V gene, CDR1 is SGHVS and CDR2 is FQNEAQ. The junction had 4 bases not matched to a gene; V was cut back by 3 bases and J by 2 bases.

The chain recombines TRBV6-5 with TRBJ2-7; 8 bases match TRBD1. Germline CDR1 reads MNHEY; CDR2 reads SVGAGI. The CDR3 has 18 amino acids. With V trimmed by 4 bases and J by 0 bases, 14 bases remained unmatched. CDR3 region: CASSWKRSGGGSSYEQYF. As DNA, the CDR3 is TGTGCCAGCAGTTGGAAACGGTCAGGGGGCGGTAGCTCCTACGAGCAGTACTTC.

The chain's CDR3 is CASSYGQGEYEQYF. The CDR3 coding sequence is TGTGCCAGCAGTTACGGACAGGGAGAATACGAGCAGTACTTC. The chain carries TRBV6-5 and TRBJ2-7; 8 bases line up with TRBD1. CDR1 and CDR2 (germline): MNHEY, SVGAGI. The CDR3 totals 14 residues. Germline trimming cut 2 bases from V and 4 bases from J; bases unmatched to any gene: 4.